One and the same sample provided the 29 T cell receptor beta chains below, sequenced in a study of spatial heterogeneity in lung cancer. The time point was: sample taken at primary tumor resection. TCRdb processed the 5' RACE reads anew with MiXCR; each CDR3 protein has one entry. The sample has fewer than 65,000 distinct CDR3 sequences; approximately 6.3% are singletons. The input for sequencing was PBMCs, taken at surgery. The receptors originated from a female donor with early-stage non-small cell lung cancer.

This clonotype occurred many times. The chain combines TRBV6-5 with TRBJ1-5, with 8 bases matching TRBD1. V trimming: 5 bases; J trimming: 4 bases; junction bases outside the gene matches: 7. Looked up from germline, CDR1 is MNHEY and CDR2 is SVGAGI. The CDR3 spans 15 residues. The CDR3 spells CASSQGALGNQPQHF. For the CDR3, the DNA is TGTGCCAGCAGTCAGGGGGCCCTTGGGAATCAGCCCCAGCATTTT.

The genes are TRBV6-1 and TRBJ2-1, with 11 nucleotides matching TRBD2. Germline assignment: CDR1 MNHNS and CDR2 SASEGT. The trim removed 0 bases at V and 2 bases at J, leaving 6 bases unmatched. The CDR3 runs to 18 residues. CDR3 amino acids: CASSEASLAGVPYNEQFF. The CDR3 nucleotides are TGTGCCAGCAGTGAAGCGTCACTAGCGGGAGTCCCCTACAATGAGCAGTTCTTC.

This clonotype was recorded at least ten times. The CDR3 DNA sequence: TGTGCCAGCGGAGCCCCGGGACGCCAAGAGACCCAGTACTTC. Its translation: CASGAPGRQETQYF. The V gene is TRBV12-3 or TRBV12-4, the J gene TRBJ2-5; the D gene could be TRBD1 or TRBD2 (5 bases each). This CDR3 spans 14 amino acids. V shed 8 bases and J shed 1 base, with 14 bases lying between them.

This chain uses TRBV2 with TRBJ1-1, with a weak D call TRBD1 (5 bases). Germline V gives CDR1 SNHLY, CDR2 FYNNEI. The CDR3 spans 12 residues. V was cut by 6 bases and J by 6 bases, with 11 bases left in between. This chain's CDR3 is CASSQGFSEAFF. CDR3 nucleotide sequence: TGTGCCAGCAGCCAGGGTTTCTCTGAAGCTTTCTTT. The variable domain in full, with the rest retrieved from reference TRBV2 and TRBJ1-1, is EPEVTQTPSHQVTQMGQEVILRCVPISNHLYFYWYRQILGQKVEFLVSFYNNEISEKSEIFDDQFSVERPDGSNFTLKIRSTKLEDSAMYFCASSQGFSEAFFGQGTRLTVV.

This clonotype was seen a handful of times. V gene TRBV9 combines with J gene TRBJ2-2, with TRBD1 as a possible D gene (5 bases). The germline CDR1 and CDR2 sequences are SGDLS and YYNGEE. Trimming left V 0 bases short and J 7 bases short, with 16 bases between. This CDR3 contains 16 residues. CDR3 in DNA: TGTGCCAGCAGCGTAGATCCTGCAGGGTTGGGCGGGGAGCTGTTTTTT. This codes for CASSVDPAGLGGELFF. The full variable domain, in which reference TRBV9 and TRBJ2-2 provide the parts outside the CDR3, is DSGVTQTPKHLITATGQRVTLRCSPRSGDLSVYWYQQSLDQGLQFLIQYYNGEERAKGNILERFSAQQFPDLHSELNLSSLELGDSALYFCASSVDPAGLGGELFFGEGSRLTVL.

This clonotype showed up many times. The rearrangement joins TRBV24-1 to TRBJ1-1; D unclear. Deletions cut 0 bases from V and 6 bases from J, with 7 bases between. The V gene's germline CDR1 is KGHDR and CDR2 SFDVKD. CDR3 length equals 13 residues. The CDR3 is CATSDLLTAEAFF. The CDR3 DNA is TGTGCCACCAGTGATTTGCTCACGGCTGAAGCTTTCTTT.

This clonotype was seen a handful of times. The V and J genes are TRBV27 and TRBJ2-1; TRBD2 might be the D (6 bases). The germline V and J ends were trimmed by 4 bases and 8 bases, with 18 bases remaining between them. The CDR3 is 15 amino acids. Germline lookup yields CDR1 MNHEY and CDR2 SMNVEV (reference sequence). The CDR3 here is CASSWGGKGRDEQFF. Here the CDR3 DNA reads TGTGCCAGCAGTTGGGGCGGGAAAGGGCGGGATGAGCAGTTCTTC.

This clonotype was seen many times. This chain links TRBV5-1 with TRBJ2-7; no definite D call. Germline values: CDR1 SGHRS, CDR2 YFSETQ. V lost 4 bases to trimming and J lost 4 bases, with 15 bases between them. The CDR3 contains 14 residues. The CDR3 spells CASSPGGRVYEQYF. The CDR3 coding sequence is TGCGCCAGCAGCCCCGGCGGAAGGGTGTACGAGCAGTACTTC.

This sequence joins TRBV20-1 and TRBJ2-3; the match to TRBD2 covers 10 bases. This CDR3 spans 15 amino acids. Germline V gene data show CDR1 as DFQATT and CDR2 as SNEGSKA (reference sequence). The V segment lost 4 bases and the J segment 0 bases; nucleotides outside the gene matches: 4. The CDR3 is CSATLAGGSTDTQYF. CDR3 sequence (DNA): TGCAGTGCTACATTAGCGGGAGGAAGCACAGATACGCAGTATTTT.

This clonotype was observed at least ten times. The rearrangement links TRBV15 to TRBJ2-3; TRBD2 matches at 8 bases. CDR3 length: 13 amino acids. Trimming took 8 bases from V and 4 from J; bases not matched to a gene: 5. Looked up from germline, CDR1 is LNHNV and CDR2 is YYDKDF (reference sequence). The CDR3 region has the DNA TGTGCCACCGCAGGACTAGCTGCAGATACGCAGTATTTT. This codes for CATAGLAADTQYF.

The rearrangement uses TRBV7-6 and TRBJ1-1; 7 nucleotides agree with TRBD1. Trimming at V came to 1 base and at J to 9 bases, leaving 5 bases not matched to a gene. The CDR3 contains 13 residues. Germline lookup yields CDR1 SGHVS and CDR2 FNYEAQ. CDR3 loop: CASSLGGQSKAFF. CDR3 nucleotide sequence: TGTGCCAGCAGCTTAGGGGGACAGAGCAAAGCTTTCTTT.

This clonotype was counted at least ten times. This chain uses TRBV6-4 with TRBJ2-1, with D perhaps assigned TRBD1 or TRBD2 (5 bases each). The germline V gene encodes CDR1 MRHNA and CDR2 SNTAGT. V was pared by 6 bases and J by 0 bases, with 12 bases between. The CDR3 runs to 15 residues. The CDR3 nucleotides read TGTGCCAGCAGACCGGGACCAAACTCCTACAATGAGCAGTTCTTC. As protein: CASRPGPNSYNEQFF.

This clonotype ranks as medium-sized (0.01 to 0.1%). This chain connects TRBV20-1 to TRBJ2-7; the D gene is possibly TRBD1 (5 bases). The germline V gene encodes CDR1 DFQATT and CDR2 SNEGSKA (reference sequence). There are 12 residues in the CDR3. The V end lost 7 bases, the J end lost 0 bases, and 10 bases lay between the germline ends. CDR3 sequence (DNA): TGCAGTGGGCGACAGAGCTCCTACGAGCAGTACTTC. It is translated as CSGRQSSYEQYF.

At least ten counts were recorded for this clonotype. In DNA form, the CDR3 reads TGTGCCAGCAGTTCTTTAGGGCTCAGGGCTTTCTTT. This sequence encodes CASSSLGLRAFF. The chain combines TRBV12-3 or TRBV12-4 with TRBJ1-1; D is uncertain. The CDR3 consists of 12 residues. V shed 4 bases and J shed 11 bases, with 14 bases lying between them.

This clonotype has a count of ten or more. The chain combines TRBV6-5 with TRBJ1-5; 7 nucleotides agree with TRBD1. The trim removed 6 bases at V and 2 bases at J, leaving 4 bases unmatched. Per the germline V gene, CDR1 is MNHEY and CDR2 is SVGAGI. The CDR3 runs to 14 residues. Written as DNA, the CDR3 is TGTGCCAGCAGAGGGGGCGGGGGCAATCAGCCCCAGCATTTT. Encoded protein: CASRGGGGNQPQHF.

This clonotype has a count of ten or more. The chain is built from TRBV15 and TRBJ2-5; D is possibly TRBD1 or TRBD2 (6 bases each). With 0 bases removed from V and 5 bases from J, the gap between germline ends came to 16 bases. This CDR3 has 16 residues. The germline CDR1 and CDR2 sequences are LNHNV and YYDKDF (reference sequence). The CDR3 loop is CATSRDAGTRGETQYF. As DNA, the CDR3 is TGTGCCACCAGCAGAGATGCGGGGACACGGGGGGAGACCCAGTACTTC. Complete variable domain (other parts from reference TRBV15 and TRBJ2-5): DAMVIQNPRYQVTQFGKPVTLSCSQTLNHNVMYWYQQKSSQAPKLLFHYYDKDFNNEADTPDNFQSRRPNTSFCFLDIRSPGLGDTAMYLCATSRDAGTRGETQYFGPGTRLLVL.

The chain couples TRBV27 to TRBJ2-1; 8 bases map to TRBD2. Germline CDR1 and CDR2: MNHEY and SMNVEV (reference sequence). J gave up 4 bases and V 7 bases, and 6 bases lay outside the gene matches. The CDR3 runs 14 residues. CDR3 DNA sequence: TGTGCCAGCAACAAGCGGGGGTTGTACAATGAGCAGTTCTTC. This translates into CASNKRGLYNEQFF.

This clonotype was recorded at least ten times. The J gene is TRBJ2-3, the V gene TRBV28; tentatively, D is TRBD2 (6 bases). V was cut by 7 bases and J by 1 base, with 9 bases left in between. The CDR3 sequence is 13 residues long. From germline, CDR1 is MDHEN and CDR2 SYDVKM. In DNA form, the CDR3 reads TGTGCCAGCACTCCGGGGGGCACAGATACGCAGTATTTT. Amino acids: CASTPGGTDTQYF.

The CDR3 DNA reads TGTGCCAGCAGCTTAGGGGGTAGCGGGAGCCCCTACAATGAGCAGTTCTTC. It specifies CASSLGGSGSPYNEQFF. The chain uses TRBV7-2 and TRBJ2-1, with 9 bases lining up with TRBD2. Germline V gene sequence: CDR1 SGHTA, CDR2 FQGNSA. The CDR3 spans 17 residues. V was clipped by 1 base and J by 2 bases; unmatched bases: 6.

This clonotype was counted many times. V is TRBV20-1 and J is TRBJ2-2; TRBD2 might be the D (5 bases). The CDR3 runs to 12 residues. The germline V and J ends were trimmed by 8 bases and 5 bases, with 12 bases remaining between them. Germline V gene sequence: CDR1 DFQATT, CDR2 SNEGSKA (reference sequence). For the CDR3, the DNA is TGCAGTTCCCCGAGGAGGACCGGGGAGCTGTTTTTT. As protein: CSSPRRTGELFF.

This clonotype was counted at least ten times. The J gene is TRBJ2-3, the V gene TRBV7-2; either TRBD1 or TRBD2 may supply D (5 bases each). Trimming removed 4 bases at V and 1 base at J, with 12 bases between. CDR3 size: 15 residues. Germline loops: CDR1 SGHTA, CDR2 FQGNSA. The CDR3 coding sequence is TGTGCCAGCAGCTCTGTGGGGGTGGGCACAGATACGCAGTATTTT. It translates to CASSSVGVGTDTQYF.

This chain uses TRBV19 with TRBJ1-4, with D possibly being TRBD1 (5 bases). The germline V gene has CDR1 LNHDA and CDR2 SQIVND (reference sequence). This CDR3 is 15 amino acids long. V lost 5 bases and J 9 bases, leaving 19 bases between the germline ends. In nucleotides, the CDR3 is TGTGCCAGTAGTGCCACAGGCGGGTCTGGTAAAAAACTGTTTTTT. Amino acids: CASSATGGSGKKLFF.

This clonotype has only a few counts. The V gene is TRBV30, the J gene TRBJ2-1; TRBD2 might be the D (5 bases). The V end was cut by 3 bases, the J end by 1 base, with 19 bases between. CDR3 length equals 17 residues. Germline V gives CDR1 GTSNPN, CDR2 SVGIG (reference sequence). CDR3 protein: CAWSRAGNPASYNEQFF. Written as DNA, the CDR3 is TGTGCCTGGAGCCGGGCCGGGAACCCCGCGTCCTACAATGAGCAGTTCTTC.

This clonotype was counted at least ten times. Here the CDR3 reads CASSPQGNNYGYTF. Here the CDR3 DNA reads TGCGCCAGCAGCCCACAGGGGAATAACTATGGCTACACCTTC. The chain links TRBV5-1 to TRBJ1-2; 7 bases match TRBD1. The CDR3 sequence is 14 residues long. With 4 bases clipped from V and 1 base from J, the junction kept 4 bases outside the gene matches. Germline CDR1 SGHRS, CDR2 YFSETQ. Full variable domain (outside the CDR3, taken from reference TRBV5-1 and TRBJ1-2): KAGVTQTPRYLIKTRGQQVTLSCSPISGHRSVSWYQQTPGQGLQFLFEYFSETQRNKGNFPGRFSGRQFSNSRSEMNVSTLELGDSALYLCASSPQGNNYGYTFGSGTRLTVV.

Ten or more counts support this clonotype. This chain links TRBV5-1 with TRBJ2-7; 9 nucleotides match TRBD1. J lost 1 base, V lost 4 bases, and 9 bases had no gene match. The CDR3 runs to 16 residues. Per the germline V gene, CDR1 is SGHRS and CDR2 is YFSETQ. The CDR3 loop reads CASSQRWTGASYEQYF. DNA of the CDR3: TGCGCCAGCAGCCAAAGATGGACAGGGGCATCCTACGAGCAGTACTTC. Variable domain in full (rest from reference TRBV5-1 and TRBJ2-7): KAGVTQTPRYLIKTRGQQVTLSCSPISGHRSVSWYQQTPGQGLQFLFEYFSETQRNKGNFPGRFSGRQFSNSRSEMNVSTLELGDSALYLCASSQRWTGASYEQYFGPGTRLTVT.

The chain is built from TRBV9 and TRBJ2-2, with TRBD2 identical over 8 bases. In germline, CDR1 is SGDLS, CDR2 YYNGEE. V lost 0 bases and J lost 5; bases outside the gene matches: 6. This CDR3 has 16 amino acids. The CDR3 loop reads CASSVEGSGRTGELFF. Written as DNA, the CDR3 is TGTGCCAGCAGCGTAGAAGGCAGCGGGAGAACCGGGGAGCTGTTTTTT. The full variable domain, rest sourced from reference TRBV9 and TRBJ2-2, is DSGVTQTPKHLITATGQRVTLRCSPRSGDLSVYWYQQSLDQGLQFLIQYYNGEERAKGNILERFSAQQFPDLHSELNLSSLELGDSALYFCASSVEGSGRTGELFFGEGSRLTVL.

The chain uses TRBV3-1 and TRBJ1-1; 9 bases map to TRBD1. The junction had 8 bases not matched to a gene; V was cut back by 8 bases and J by 4 bases. Germline V gene lookup returns CDR1 LGHDT and CDR2 YNNKEL (reference sequence). The CDR3 loop spans 14 amino acids. The CDR3 here is CASSFTGGGTEAFF. CDR3 nucleotides: TGTGCCAGCTCCTTCACAGGGGGCGGCACTGAAGCTTTCTTT.

The rearrangement links TRBV5-1 to TRBJ2-3, with 9 bases aligning to TRBD2. With V trimmed by 0 bases and J by 5 bases, 10 bases remained unmatched. Germline loops: CDR1 SGHRS, CDR2 YFSETQ. The CDR3 is 17 residues long. The CDR3 DNA reads as TGCGCCAGCAGCTTGGAACCCCACGAACTAGCGGGAGATACGCAGTATTTT. Residues: CASSLEPHELAGDTQYF.

This clonotype was seen repeatedly, ten times or more. The chain has TRBV12-3 or TRBV12-4 and TRBJ1-2, with 9 bases identical to TRBD1. After removal of 6 bases from V and 2 bases from J, the junction contained 4 bases not matched to a gene. The CDR3 is 14 residues long. Here the CDR3 reads CASRTTGGNYGYTF. For the CDR3, the DNA is TGTGCCAGCAGAACGACAGGGGGGAACTATGGCTACACCTTC.